This TCR beta chain emerged from a study of OX40 agonist ivuxolimab in advanced cancers. As for the study in general: The mean age was roughly 60 years, ranging from about 20 to 85, with about four fifths of participants male.

This clone was detected a few times. Method: immunoSEQ multiplex PCR; TCRdb's copy keeps in-frame clones and lacks some. The sample lists some 68,000 clones; about nine tenths were seen once. In germline, CDR1 is SGHDN, CDR2 FVKESK. The CDR3 is 13 amino acids. V shed 3 bases and J shed 0 bases, with 5 bases lying between them. V usage is TRBV14 and J usage is TRBJ1-2; D gene ambiguous. The clonotype originates from an adult with an advanced solid tumor such as melanoma, head and neck, liver or kidney cancer. Sequenced material: CD4+ or CD8+ T cells sorted from blood, taken in a trial of the OX40 agonist ivuxolimab. For the CDR3, the DNA is TGTGCCAGCAGCCAGATCTCTAACTATGGCTACACCTTC. The encoded protein is CASSQISNYGYTF.